The 29 T cell receptor beta chains presented below share a single source sample, sequenced in a study of cytomegalovirus exposure and HLA in healthy donors (dated by TCRdb to the late 2010s). Libraries came from the immunoSEQ multiplex PCR assay. Entries here come from immuneACCESS through TCRdb and include only in-frame sequences with V and J called. Some clones fail to appear in such tables; in the studies checked, an unresolved V gene covers under half of the shortfall, and the cause of the remainder is unknown. This sample comprises around 80,000 clones, approximately 95% of them detected only once. 0.69% of the sample goes to the ten largest clones. Sequences were obtained from PBMCs. These receptors originate from a woman aged 18-30 years in good health and CMV-seronegative.

The chain is built from TRBV5-4 and TRBJ2-7, with TRBD2 matching 8 bases. Per germline, CDR1 SGHNT and CDR2 YYREEE (reference sequence). The J segment lost 2 bases and the V segment lost 2 bases, leaving 9 bases of the junction unmatched. The CDR3 sequence is 16 residues long. CDR3 sequence (DNA): TGTGCCAGCAGCTTTCCCGGGACTAGGGGAGCCTACGAGCAGTACTTC. Amino acid sequence: CASSFPGTRGAYEQYF. The complete variable domain, with remaining parts taken from reference TRBV5-4 and TRBJ2-7, reads ETGVTQSPTHLIKTRGQQVTLRCSSQSGHNTVSWYQQALGQGPQFIFQYYREEENGRGNFPPRFSGLQFPNYSSELNVNALELDDSALYLCASSFPGTRGAYEQYFGPGTRLTVT.

The V and J genes are TRBV30 and TRBJ2-3, with TRBD2 identical over 8 bases. With V trimmed by 0 bases and J by 0 bases, 17 bases remained unmatched. CDR1 is GTSNPN, CDR2 SVGIG, per germline (reference sequence). This CDR3 spans 20 amino acids. The CDR3 region has the DNA TGTGCCTGGAGTGTCATTTTTGGCGGGAGGCCCTACCCTAGCACAGATACGCAGTATTTT. Protein product: CAWSVIFGGRPYPSTDTQYF.

The rearrangement joins TRBV27 to TRBJ1-4; D is undetermined. Germline CDR1 and CDR2: MNHEY and SMNVEV (reference sequence). CDR3 length equals 14 residues. V was pared by 9 bases and J by 7 bases, with 18 bases between. This chain's CDR3 is CASTSSPASEKLFF. The CDR3 nucleotides are TGTGCCAGTACATCCTCCCCGGCTAGTGAAAAACTGTTTTTT.

This chain connects TRBV28 to TRBJ2-1; the match to TRBD2 covers 8 bases. Looked up from germline, CDR1 is MDHEN and CDR2 is SYDVKM. J was trimmed by 9 bases and V by 2 bases; bases with no gene match: 9. The CDR3 runs 15 residues. In DNA form, the CDR3 reads TGTGCCAGCAGTTTAGGGAGCGGGAGTGGCGGTGAGCAGTTCTTC. Its translation: CASSLGSGSGGEQFF. Full variable domain (rest looked up from reference TRBV28 and TRBJ2-1): DVKVTQSSRYLVKRTGEKVFLECVQDMDHENMFWYRQDPGLGLRLIYFSYDVKMKEKGDIPEGYSVSREKKERFSLILESASTNQTSMYLCASSLGSGSGGEQFFGPGTRLTVL.

The chain uses TRBV9 and TRBJ1-2, with 9 nucleotides matching TRBD1. The CDR3 runs to 15 residues. The trim removed 3 bases at V and 3 bases at J, leaving 6 bases unmatched. The germline V gene has CDR1 SGDLS and CDR2 YYNGEE. In DNA, the CDR3 is TGTGCCAGCAGCGCAGGACAGGGGACGTACTATGGCTACACCTTC. Its translation is CASSAGQGTYYGYTF. The full variable domain, rest sourced from reference TRBV9 and TRBJ1-2, is DSGVTQTPKHLITATGQRVTLRCSPRSGDLSVYWYQQSLDQGLQFLIQYYNGEERAKGNILERFSAQQFPDLHSELNLSSLELGDSALYFCASSAGQGTYYGYTFGSGTRLTVV.

The V and J genes are TRBV5-1 and TRBJ2-7; 9 bases agree with TRBD1. This CDR3 has 14 amino acids. V dropped 5 bases and J dropped 2; count of bases not matched to a gene: 5. Germline V gene data show CDR1 as SGHRS and CDR2 as YFSETQ. The CDR3 is CASRPGTGPYEQYF. CDR3 nucleotides: TGCGCCAGCAGACCCGGGACAGGGCCCTACGAGCAGTACTTC.

This clone was seen just once. This chain joins TRBV11-3 and TRBJ1-6, with 7 bases matching TRBD1. Trimming at V came to 5 bases and at J to 9 bases, leaving 4 bases not matched to a gene. CDR3 length equals 13 residues. Germline V gene lookup returns CDR1 SGHNT and CDR2 YENEEA. The CDR3 is CASSRRQGSPLHF. DNA for the CDR3: TGTGCCAGCAGCCGTCGACAGGGTTCACCCCTCCACTTT.

The rearrangement links TRBV7-2 to TRBJ2-1, with D perhaps matching TRBD2 (7 bases). CDR1 and CDR2 from the germline V gene are SGHTA and FQGNSA. V was cut by 5 bases and J by 4 bases, with 21 bases left in between. The CDR3 length is 17 residues. DNA of the CDR3: TGTGCCAGCAGCCCAGGCTTACTTGCGGGGGCTTACAATGAGCAGTTCTTC. Translation gives CASSPGLLAGAYNEQFF.

This chain links TRBV11-2 with TRBJ2-7; D not certain. Trimming took 1 base from V and 10 from J, leaving 14 bases between them. CDR1 and CDR2 (germline): SGHAT, FQNNGV. The CDR3 runs to 13 residues. The CDR3 nucleotides read TGTGCCAGCAGCTTAGCGGTGCAACGCCCTCAGTACTTC. Amino acid sequence: CASSLAVQRPQYF. The variable domain in full, with the rest retrieved from reference TRBV11-2 and TRBJ2-7, is EAGVAQSPRYKIIEKRQSVAFWCNPISGHATLYWYQQILGQGPKLLIQFQNNGVVDDSQLPKDRFSAERLKGVDSTLKIQPAKLEDSAVYLCASSLAVQRPQYFGPGTRLTVT.

On this clone: This specimen includes other DNA sequences encoding the same CDR3. The chain uses TRBV9 and TRBJ2-1, with TRBD2 identical over 10 bases. CDR1 and CDR2 (germline): SGDLS, YYNGEE. This CDR3 comprises 15 residues. V gave up 0 bases and J gave up 7 bases; unmatched junction bases: 4. The CDR3 loop reads CASSVELAGANEQFF. The CDR3 region has the DNA TGTGCCAGCAGCGTAGAGCTAGCGGGAGCTAATGAGCAGTTCTTC.

This clone occurred a few times. The V and J genes are TRBV19 and TRBJ1-1; possible D gene TRBD1, 6 bases. From germline, CDR1 is LNHDA and CDR2 SQIVND (reference sequence). This CDR3 region has 14 residues. V lost 7 bases and J 0 bases, leaving 12 bases between the germline ends. CDR3 protein: CASTHGGLNTEAFF. CDR3 DNA sequence: TGTGCCAGTACCCACGGGGGGCTGAACACTGAAGCTTTCTTT.

The chain uses TRBV7-8 and TRBJ2-3; 12 bases line up with TRBD1. V shed 7 bases, J shed 5 bases, and the junction held 10 bases outside the gene matches. The germline V gene has CDR1 SGHVS and CDR2 FQNEAQ. The CDR3 has 16 amino acids. The CDR3 DNA follows: TGTGCCAGCAACTCTAGGGGACAGGGGGCCAAAGATACGCAGTATTTT. It is translated as CASNSRGQGAKDTQYF.

The CDR3 is CASSLWRENTEAFF. The CDR3 DNA is TGTGCCAGCAGTTTATGGCGTGAGAACACTGAAGCTTTCTTT. The V gene is TRBV28, the J gene TRBJ1-1, with D unclear. The V end lost 0 bases, the J end lost 1 base, and 6 bases lay between the germline ends. There are 14 residues in the CDR3. The V gene's germline CDR1 is MDHEN and CDR2 SYDVKM.

The V and J genes are TRBV5-1 and TRBJ2-1; 8 nucleotides align to TRBD2. V dropped 3 bases and J dropped 14; count of bases not matched to a gene: 7. Germline V gene sequence: CDR1 SGHRS, CDR2 YFSETQ. CDR3 length: 12 residues. CDR3 sequence (DNA): TGCGCCAGCAGCTCCGGGACTAGGAGCGAGTTCTTC. The encoded protein is CASSSGTRSEFF. Full variable domain (outside the CDR3, taken from reference TRBV5-1 and TRBJ2-1): KAGVTQTPRYLIKTRGQQVTLSCSPISGHRSVSWYQQTPGQGLQFLFEYFSETQRNKGNFPGRFSGRQFSNSRSEMNVSTLELGDSALYLCASSSGTRSEFFGPGTRLTVL.

The V call is TRBV5-1, the J call TRBJ2-2; no firm D call. From germline, CDR1 is SGHRS and CDR2 YFSETQ. There are 14 residues in the CDR3. The V gene lost 2 bases and the J gene lost 7 bases, with 12 bases spanning the gap. The CDR3 reads CASSFRVGVGELFF. The CDR3 coding sequence is TGCGCCAGCAGCTTCCGTGTCGGAGTCGGGGAGCTGTTTTTT.

The chain employs TRBV27 and TRBJ2-3, with D hard to call. Germline V gives CDR1 MNHEY, CDR2 SMNVEV (reference sequence). The CDR3 loop spans 14 amino acids. The V gene lost 5 bases and the J gene lost 2 bases, with 11 bases spanning the gap. The DNA of the CDR3 is TGTGCCAGCAGTCCAAGAGCCCTCACAGATACGCAGTATTTT. Protein product: CASSPRALTDTQYF.

The CDR3 protein is CASSRLAGVSTDTQYF. CDR3 DNA: TGTGCCAGCTCTCGTCTAGCGGGGGTCAGCACAGATACGCAGTATTTT. The gene calls are TRBV18 and TRBJ2-3, with 10 bases that match TRBD2. The germline CDR1 and CDR2 sequences are KGHSH and LQKENI. Germline trimming cut 6 bases from V and 0 bases from J; bases unmatched to any gene: 6. CDR3 length: 16 amino acids.

The V gene is TRBV4-1, the J gene TRBJ2-1, with 9 bases that match TRBD1. V lost 1 base, J lost 10 bases, and 8 bases stayed unmatched. Germline-derived CDR1 and CDR2 are MGHRA and YSYEKL. The CDR3 loop spans 15 amino acids. CDR3 sequence reads: CASSQGGTGRLEQFF. The CDR3, as DNA: TGCGCCAGCAGCCAAGGTGGGACAGGGAGGTTGGAGCAGTTCTTC.

V and J are TRBV5-1 and TRBJ2-3; 7 positions match TRBD1. Germline V gene data show CDR1 as SGHRS and CDR2 as YFSETQ. J gave up 4 bases and V 0 bases, and 5 bases lay outside the gene matches. The CDR3 is made up of 15 amino acids. The chain's CDR3 is CASSLGDRDPDTQYF. In DNA form, the CDR3 reads TGCGCCAGCAGCTTGGGGGACAGAGATCCAGATACGCAGTATTTT.

The chain's CDR3 is CASSPHSTSGFTDTQYF. The CDR3 DNA follows: TGTGCCAGTAGCCCCCACTCGACTAGCGGGTTCACAGATACGCAGTATTTT. This chain uses TRBV19 with TRBJ2-3; TRBD2 matches 10 bases. Trimming at V came to 6 bases and at J to 2 bases, leaving 11 bases not matched to a gene. CDR1 and CDR2 from the germline V gene are LNHDA and SQIVND (reference sequence). CDR3 length: 17 amino acids.

As DNA, the CDR3 is TGTGCCAGCAGAGAGGGGGCCCCCTACGAGCAGTACTTC. Translated: CASREGAPYEQYF. The rearrangement links TRBV27 to TRBJ2-7; TRBD1 agrees at 7 bases. The CDR3 extends over 13 amino acids. The ends lost 6 bases at V and 2 bases at J; junction bases unmatched: 4. Germline CDR1 MNHEY, CDR2 SMNVEV (reference sequence).

The chain carries TRBV5-1 and TRBJ1-2; D ambiguous. Germline CDR1 is SGHRS and CDR2 is YFSETQ. V was shortened by 5 bases and J by 7 bases, with 18 bases between the two germline ends. The CDR3 sequence is 14 residues long. The DNA for the CDR3 is TGCGCCAGCAGTCCATTCAGGTTCTTAACTGGCTACACCTTC. This codes for CASSPFRFLTGYTF.

V usage is TRBV19 and J usage is TRBJ1-6, with 8 bases aligning to TRBD1. The germline V gene encodes CDR1 LNHDA and CDR2 SQIVND (reference sequence). Trimming at V came to 5 bases and at J to 7 bases, leaving 4 bases not matched to a gene. There are 14 residues in the CDR3. CDR3 amino acids: CASSSRQGNSPLHF. In DNA, the CDR3 is TGTGCCAGTAGTTCTCGACAGGGGAATTCACCCCTCCACTTT.

V is TRBV27 and J is TRBJ1-5; 8 bases agree with TRBD1. This CDR3 contains 15 residues. Germline V gene sequence: CDR1 MNHEY, CDR2 SMNVEV (reference sequence). J was trimmed by 11 bases and V by 6 bases; bases with no gene match: 15. The chain's CDR3 is CASSRGQEGAEAQHF. The CDR3 bases are TGTGCCAGCAGCAGGGGACAGGAGGGGGCGGAGGCCCAGCATTTT.

The chain is built from TRBV18 and TRBJ1-1, with D possibly TRBD1 on 5 matching bases. CDR1 KGHSH and CDR2 LQKENI come from the germline V gene. CDR3 length equals 15 residues. V dropped 3 bases and J dropped 5 bases, with 16 bases sitting between them. CDR3 in amino acids: CASSPLDSPATEAFF. The CDR3 DNA sequence: TGTGCCAGCTCACCCCTCGACAGCCCCGCAACTGAAGCTTTCTTT.

The chain recombines TRBV7-9 with TRBJ1-5; D possibly corresponds to TRBD1 (5 bases). With 5 bases removed from V and 7 bases from J, the gap between germline ends came to 12 bases. Per germline, CDR1 SEHNR and CDR2 FQNEAQ (reference sequence). The length of the CDR3 is 13 residues. CDR3 DNA sequence: TGTGCCAGCAGCGCAACGGGGGTCCAGCCCCAGCATTTT. Amino acid sequence: CASSATGVQPQHF.

The gene calls are TRBV7-2 and TRBJ1-2; D perhaps matches TRBD1 (6 bases). The CDR3 has 14 residues. In germline, CDR1 is SGHTA, CDR2 FQGNSA. The V and J ends lost 5 bases and 8 bases respectively, with 18 bases between them. This chain's CDR3 is CASSPTGERGGYTF. In DNA form, the CDR3 reads TGTGCCAGCAGCCCGACAGGAGAGAGGGGCGGCTACACCTTC.

This clone has a single count. The chain carries TRBV6-5 and TRBJ1-1; a possible D gene is TRBD1 (5 bases). Trimming shortened V by 2 bases and J by 7 bases, and 11 bases separated the two germline ends. Germline V CDR1 and CDR2: MNHEY, SVGAGI. The CDR3 loop spans 13 amino acids. CDR3 sequence reads: CASSYTAGLEAFF. The CDR3 coding sequence is TGTGCCAGCAGTTACACCGCAGGGCTTGAAGCTTTCTTT.

The chain uses TRBV5-1 and TRBJ2-3; D is unclear. Trimming removed 0 bases from V and 0 bases from J, with 5 bases in between. The CDR3 length is 14 residues. Germline CDR1 and CDR2: SGHRS and YFSETQ. CDR3 sequence reads: CASSLVQSTDTQYF. The CDR3 coding sequence is TGCGCCAGCAGCTTGGTCCAGAGCACAGATACGCAGTATTTT.